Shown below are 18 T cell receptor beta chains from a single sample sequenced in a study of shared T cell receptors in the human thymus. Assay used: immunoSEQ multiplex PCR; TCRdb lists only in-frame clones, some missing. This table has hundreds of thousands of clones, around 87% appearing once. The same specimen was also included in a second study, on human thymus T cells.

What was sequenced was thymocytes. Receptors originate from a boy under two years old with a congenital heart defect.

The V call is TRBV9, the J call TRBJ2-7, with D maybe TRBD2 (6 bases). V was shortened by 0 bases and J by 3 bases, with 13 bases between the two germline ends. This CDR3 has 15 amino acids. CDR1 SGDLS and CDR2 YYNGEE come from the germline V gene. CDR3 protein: CASSVGGGAVYEQYF. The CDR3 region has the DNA TGTGCCAGCAGCGTAGGCGGAGGGGCCGTCTACGAGCAGTACTTC.

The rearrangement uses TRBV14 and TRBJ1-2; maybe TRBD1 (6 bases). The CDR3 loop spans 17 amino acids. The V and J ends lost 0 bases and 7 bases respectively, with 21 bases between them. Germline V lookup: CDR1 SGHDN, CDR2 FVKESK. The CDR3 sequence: CASSQDGQGRGSRGYTF. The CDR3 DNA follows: TGTGCCAGCAGCCAAGACGGGCAGGGGAGGGGATCCCGTGGCTACACCTTC. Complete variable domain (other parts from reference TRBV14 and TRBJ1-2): EAGVTQFPSHSVIEKGQTVTLRCDPISGHDNLYWYRRVMGKEIKFLLHFVKESKQDESGMPNNRFLAERTGGTYSTLKVQPAELEDSGVYFCASSQDGQGRGSRGYTFGSGTRLTVV.

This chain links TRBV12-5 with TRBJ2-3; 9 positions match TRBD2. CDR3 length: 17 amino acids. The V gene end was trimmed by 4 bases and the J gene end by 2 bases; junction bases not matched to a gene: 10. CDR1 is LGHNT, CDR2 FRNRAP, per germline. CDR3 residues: CASGSSGGRTITDTQYF. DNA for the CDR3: TGTGCTAGTGGTTCGAGCGGGGGGCGAACCATCACAGATACGCAGTATTTT.

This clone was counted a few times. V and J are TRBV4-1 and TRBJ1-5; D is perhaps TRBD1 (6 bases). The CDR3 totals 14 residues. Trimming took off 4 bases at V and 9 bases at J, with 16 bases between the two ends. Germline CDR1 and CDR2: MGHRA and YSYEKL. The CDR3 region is CASSLGEGGRPQHF. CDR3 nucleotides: TGCGCCAGCAGCCTAGGGGAGGGGGGGAGGCCCCAGCATTTT.

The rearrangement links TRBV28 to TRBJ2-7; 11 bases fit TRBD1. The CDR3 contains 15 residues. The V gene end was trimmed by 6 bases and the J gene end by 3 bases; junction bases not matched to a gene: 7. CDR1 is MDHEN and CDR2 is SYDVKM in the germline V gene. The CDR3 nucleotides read TGTGCCAGCAGCCCGCCGGGGACAGGGGGCTACGAGCAGTACTTC. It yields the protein CASSPPGTGGYEQYF.

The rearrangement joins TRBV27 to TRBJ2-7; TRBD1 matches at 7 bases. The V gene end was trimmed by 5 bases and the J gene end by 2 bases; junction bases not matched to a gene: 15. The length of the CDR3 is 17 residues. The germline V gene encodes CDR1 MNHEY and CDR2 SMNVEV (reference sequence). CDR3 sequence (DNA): TGTGCCAGCAGTCAGTCCCTACAGGGGACCGTCCCCTACGAGCAGTACTTC. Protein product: CASSQSLQGTVPYEQYF.

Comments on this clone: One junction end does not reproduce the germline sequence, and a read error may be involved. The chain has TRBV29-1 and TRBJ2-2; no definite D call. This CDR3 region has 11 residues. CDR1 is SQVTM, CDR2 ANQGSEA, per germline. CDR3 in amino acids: CSCLVAGELFF. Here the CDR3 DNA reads TGTAGTTGTTTAGTTGCCGGGGAGCTGTTTTTT.

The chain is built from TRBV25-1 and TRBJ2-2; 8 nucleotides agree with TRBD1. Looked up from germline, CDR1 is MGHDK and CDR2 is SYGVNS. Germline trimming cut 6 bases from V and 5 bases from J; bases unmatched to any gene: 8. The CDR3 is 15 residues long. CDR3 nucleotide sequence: TGTGCCAGCAGCCTATCAGGGGGCATGACCGGGGAGCTGTTTTTT. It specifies CASSLSGGMTGELFF. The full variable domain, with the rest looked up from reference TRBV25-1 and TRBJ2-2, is EADIYQTPRYLVIGTGKKITLECSQTMGHDKMYWYQQDPGMELHLIHYSYGVNSTEKGDLSSESTVSRIRTEHFPLTLESARPSHTSQYLCASSLSGGMTGELFFGEGSRLTVL.

The CDR3 sequence: CASSLGGFYREQYF. The CDR3 DNA sequence: TGTGCCAGCAGCTTAGGAGGGTTTTATCGCGAGCAGTACTTC. This sequence joins TRBV5-4 and TRBJ2-7, with a weak D call TRBD2 (6 bases). The CDR3 is 14 residues long. V lost 2 bases and J 6 bases, leaving 15 bases between the germline ends. Germline lookup yields CDR1 SGHNT and CDR2 YYREEE (reference sequence).

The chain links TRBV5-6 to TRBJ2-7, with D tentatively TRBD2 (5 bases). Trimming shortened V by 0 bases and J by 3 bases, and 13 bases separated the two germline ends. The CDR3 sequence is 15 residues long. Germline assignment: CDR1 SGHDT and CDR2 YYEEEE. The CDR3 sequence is CASSLVYGGFYEQYF. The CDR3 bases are TGTGCCAGCAGCTTGGTTTACGGCGGGTTCTACGAGCAGTACTTC.

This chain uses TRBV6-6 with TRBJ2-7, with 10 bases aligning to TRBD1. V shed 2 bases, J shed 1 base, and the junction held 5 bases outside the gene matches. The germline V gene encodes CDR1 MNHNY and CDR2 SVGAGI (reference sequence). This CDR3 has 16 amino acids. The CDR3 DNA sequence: TGTGCCAGCAGTTACCGTCTGGGACAGGGGTCCTACGAGCAGTACTTC. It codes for CASSYRLGQGSYEQYF.

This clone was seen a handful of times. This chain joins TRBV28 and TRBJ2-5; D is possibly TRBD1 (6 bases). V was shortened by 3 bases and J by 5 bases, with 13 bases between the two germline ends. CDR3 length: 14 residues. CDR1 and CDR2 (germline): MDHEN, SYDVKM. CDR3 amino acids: CASSFVAGAETQYF. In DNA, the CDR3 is TGTGCCAGCAGTTTCGTGGCAGGGGCGGAGACCCAGTACTTC.

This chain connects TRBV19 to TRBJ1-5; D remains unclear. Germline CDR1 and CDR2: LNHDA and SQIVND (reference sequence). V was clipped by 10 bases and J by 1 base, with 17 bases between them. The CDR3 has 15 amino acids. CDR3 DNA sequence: TGTGCCACACGAACCTCTAGGAGAAGCAATCAGCCCCAGCATTTT. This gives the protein CATRTSRRSNQPQHF.

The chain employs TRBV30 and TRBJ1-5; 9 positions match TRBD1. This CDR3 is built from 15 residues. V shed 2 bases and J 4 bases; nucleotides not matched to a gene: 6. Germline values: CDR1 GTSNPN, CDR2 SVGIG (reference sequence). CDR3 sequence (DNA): TGTGCCTGGAGTTTCCGGGACAGGGTAAATCAGCCCCAGCATTTT. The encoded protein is CAWSFRDRVNQPQHF. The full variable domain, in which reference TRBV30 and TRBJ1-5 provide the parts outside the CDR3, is SQTIHQWPATLVQPVGSPLSLECTVEGTSNPNLYWYRQAAGRGLQLLFYSVGIGQISSEVPQNLSASRPQDRQFILSSKKLLLSDSGFYLCAWSFRDRVNQPQHFGDGTRLSIL.

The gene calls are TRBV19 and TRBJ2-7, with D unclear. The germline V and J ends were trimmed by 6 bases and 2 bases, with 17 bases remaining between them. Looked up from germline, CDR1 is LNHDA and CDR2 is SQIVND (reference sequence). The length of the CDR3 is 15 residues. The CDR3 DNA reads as TGTGCCAGTAGCGAAGAGATTAAGAACCCCTACGAGCAGTACTTC. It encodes CASSEEIKNPYEQYF.

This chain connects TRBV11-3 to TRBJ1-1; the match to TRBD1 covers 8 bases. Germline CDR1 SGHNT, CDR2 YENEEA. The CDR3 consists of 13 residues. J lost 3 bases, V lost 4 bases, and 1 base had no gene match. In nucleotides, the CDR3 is TGTGCCAGCAGCTCACAGGGGGACACTGAAGCTTTCTTT. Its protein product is CASSSQGDTEAFF.

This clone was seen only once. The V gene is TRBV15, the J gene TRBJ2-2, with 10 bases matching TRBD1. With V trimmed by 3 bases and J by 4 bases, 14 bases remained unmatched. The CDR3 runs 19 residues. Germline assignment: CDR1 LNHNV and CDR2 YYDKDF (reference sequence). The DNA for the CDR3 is TGTGCCACCAGCAGGGACGACAGGGGGCTTCAAATAGGCACCGGGGAGCTGTTTTTT. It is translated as CATSRDDRGLQIGTGELFF.

CDR3 DNA: TGTGCCAGCAGCCAAGATAGGATAGGAGTTGGAGAGACCCAGTACTTC. It encodes CASSQDRIGVGETQYF. This chain links TRBV14 with TRBJ2-5; no reliable D call. The CDR3 consists of 16 residues. V lost 0 bases to trimming and J lost 4 bases, with 15 bases between them. Germline V gives CDR1 SGHDN, CDR2 FVKESK.